This T cell receptor beta chain comes out of a study of shared clonotypes between healthy human individuals. The CDR3 is 16 amino acids. Trimming removed 8 bases from V and 5 bases from J; junction bases left unmatched: 5. Per the germline V gene, CDR1 is SNHLY and CDR2 is FYNNEI. The assay was immunoSEQ multiplex PCR, and TCRdb's table has in-frame clones only and misses some. The repertoire has roughly 1,100,000 clones, around 75% of them found once; the top ten carry over 1.3%. The TCR comes from a man between 18 and 35 years old in good health. The chain couples TRBV2 to TRBJ2-2; TRBD2 aligns across 16 bases. The sequenced material came from memory CD4+ T cells sorted from blood. The subset is: CD45RA-negative fraction. The CDR3, as DNA: TGTGCCAGCGGGACTAGCGGGAGGGCGGGGACCGGGGAGCTGTTTTTT. Translated, it gives CASGTSGRAGTGELFF.